This T cell receptor beta chain comes out of a study of T cells in Graves' hyperthyroidism and ophthalmopathy (dated by TCRdb to the late 2010s). Study-level background: A discovery cohort of roughly 96 patients, roughly 45 with Graves' ophthalmopathy and more than 55 with stable Graves' hyperthyroidism, was used to find distinguishing TCR V-J signatures. The approximately 98 discovery patients were randomly divided into training and test sets at a 7:3 ratio. Prospective prediction of ophthalmopathy was tested in an independent validation cohort of approximately 19 hyperthyroidism patients and 17 patients who later progressed to ophthalmopathy. The paper reports TCR Vbeta CDR3 sequencing of roughly 140 peripheral blood samples: under 45 ophthalmopathy, 70 to 85 hyperthyroidism and 17 progressor patients. After blood sampling, hyperthyroidism patients were treated with methimazole at a starting dose of 30 mg daily, and ophthalmopathy patients were treated with high-dose intravenous methylprednisolone. The study also compared thyroid tissue and blood T-cell repertoires from about six Graves' hyperthyroidism patients.

CDR1 SGHTA and CDR2 FQGNSA were looked up in the germline V gene. V has 6 bases trimmed and J has 4 bases trimmed; junction bases matching no gene number 14. Including the terminal cysteine and phenylalanine, the CDR3 comprises 16 residues. The DNA shown is the 48-base CDR3, in frame from base 1. Graves' hyperthyroidism was defined as stable when no progression to ophthalmopathy occurred over 18 months of follow-up. Hyperthyroidism patients were newly diagnosed, with disease duration under 2 months, and aged 18 to 65 years. Patients with uncontrolled infections, other autoimmune diseases, pregnancy or lactation were excluded. Diagnoses relied on clinical symptoms, serum thyroxine and TRAb, thyroid ultrasound and orbital computed tomography. Total RNA was extracted using Trizol reagent, and RNA quality was assessed on an Agilent 2100 Bioanalyzer. Overall results and qualifications from the work: No statistical method was used to fix the sample size in advance, and group allocation was not hidden from the investigators. In validation, progression to ophthalmopathy was predicted by the model with approximately 67% sensitivity and 72% to 85% specificity, a median of roughly 6 months before onset. A 13 V-J signature model separated ophthalmopathy from stable hyperthyroidism, with about 90% sensitivity and 81.08% specificity in cross-validation and 80%/75% in testing. Most expanded thyroid clonotypes (frequency above 0.001) were also found in blood, which suggests that blood repertoires may mirror thyroid immune responses.

This clonotype was seen more than once but under ten times. Its target antigen remains unknown. Base quality data are lacking; no much larger clone is found one base away. The TCR beta CDR3 regions were amplified from the RNA transcripts. For the first round of RT-PCR on the TCR CDR3, the HTBI primer set was used together with the Qiagen OneStep RT-PCR kit. Libraries were constructed in a second round of multiplex PCR, after which size selection and purification were performed. Paired-end sequencing of the libraries was performed with 100 bp reads on an Illumina HiSeq2000. On the study's bioinformatics: SOAPnuke was used to process the raw data, throwing out any read that contained adapters or uncalled bases, had a mean Phred below 15, or lacked an exact constant-primer or identifier match. COPE v1.2.5 was used to merge high-quality paired reads, and clonotypes were defined as unique nucleotide sequences. Clonotypes were aligned to IMGT TRBV, TRBD and TRBJ reference segments using MiTCR v1.1. The analysis was restricted to V-J combinations with a frequency above 0.0001, which together covered 98% to 99.2% of the repertoires. A TCS score was defined as the ratio between F50 (clonal expansion) and ExV (chaos), using BLOSUM62-based TCRdist between CDR3 peptides within each V-J. Welch's t-statistics and random forest reduced around 520 V-J features to 13, which were used in a naive Bayes classifier (R e1071). TCRdb cleaned the public reads at Q25 with fastp, built clones with MiXCR and kept in-frame beta chains. Each entry is one CDR3 protein sequence, shown with its most common DNA and genes. The V and J calls follow TCRdb's processing rather than the paper's. The sample yields under 700,000 distinct CDR3 sequences; under 60% were counted once. 8.2% of the sample comes from the top ten.

The sequence joins TRBV7-2 to TRBJ2-5; 7 central nucleotides agree with TRBD1. The clonotype originates from a woman under 30 with Graves' hyperthyroidism. Donor details come from another sample of the same person, matched by shared clones. Sequencing input: peripheral blood or thyroid tissue (not recorded which). The CDR3 reads as follows: CASRETSGQAAETQYF. The sequenced DNA is TGTGCCAGCAGAGAAACCTCCGGACAGGCGGCAGAGACCCAGTACTTC.